This TCR beta chain was observed in a study of blood T cell repertoires in COVID-19. Study at large: Some COVID-19 samples were acute and others convalescent; all came from the United States, Italy and Spain. The cDNA or gDNA used as material had been derived from T cells, B-cell-depleted T cells, or PBMCs.

Original analysis: Reference gene primer amplification gave nucleated cell count estimates. Method: immunoSEQ multiplex PCR; TCRdb's copy keeps in-frame clones and lacks some. The DNA gave D and trimming, while V, J and clone size come from that table. The table includes 150,000 to 200,000 clones, less than 85% detected once. The V and J ends lost 1 base and 5 bases respectively, with 6 bases between them. The CDR3 length is 12 residues. The chain uses TRBV12-3 or TRBV12-4 and TRBJ2-7, with TRBD1 as a possible D gene (5 bases). The material sequenced was peripheral blood. This clonotype was obtained from a man aged 50 to 60 who had recovered from COVID-19. CDR3 sequence (DNA): TGTGCCAGCAGTTTAGAGGGGCACGAGCAGTACTTC. The encoded protein is CASSLEGHEQYF.